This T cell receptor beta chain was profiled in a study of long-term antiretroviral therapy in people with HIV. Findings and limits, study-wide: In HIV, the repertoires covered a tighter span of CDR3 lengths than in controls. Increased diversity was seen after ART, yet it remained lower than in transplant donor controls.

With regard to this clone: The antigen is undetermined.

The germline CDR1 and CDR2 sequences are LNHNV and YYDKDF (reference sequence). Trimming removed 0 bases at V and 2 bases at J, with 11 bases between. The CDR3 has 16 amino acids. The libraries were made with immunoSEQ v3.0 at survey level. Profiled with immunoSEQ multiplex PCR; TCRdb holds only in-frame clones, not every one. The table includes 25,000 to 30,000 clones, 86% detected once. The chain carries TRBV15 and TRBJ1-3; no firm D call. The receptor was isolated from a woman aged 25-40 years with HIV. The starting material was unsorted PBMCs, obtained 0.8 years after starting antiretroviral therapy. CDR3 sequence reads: CATSRESSETGNTIYF. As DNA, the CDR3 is TGTGCCACCAGCAGAGAGTCCTCAGAGACTGGAAACACCATATATTTT.